This T cell receptor beta chain was captured by sequencing in a study of shared clonotypes between healthy human individuals. Broader study findings: Naive subsets, compared against memory subsets, generally had larger estimated richness values.

Data came from immunoSEQ multiplex PCR; TCRdb stores just in-frame clones and leaves some out. The table includes 2 million to 2.5 million clones, roughly 92% detected once. With respect to this clone: The antigen is undetermined.

The CDR3 length is 17 residues. Trimming pared 4 bases from V and 1 base from J, leaving 20 bases between. In germline, CDR1 is MDHEN, CDR2 SYDVKM. The chain carries TRBV28 and TRBJ2-7; a possible D gene is TRBD2 (6 bases). The sample was naive CD4+ T cells from PBMCs. Subset: CD45RA+ positively selected. The sequence was obtained from a man in his late teens or twenties in good health. Some clones in this sample may be carry-over from other donors' samples. The CDR3 DNA follows: TGTGCCAGCAGTTCCGTGGGAGAGCGGAGGGGATCCTACGAGCAGTACTTC. This sequence encodes CASSSVGERRGSYEQYF.